These T cell receptor beta chains were read from a single sample in a study of blood T cell repertoires in COVID-19. Profiling relied on immunoSEQ multiplex PCR, and the TCRdb table lists in-frame clones only, not all of them. This sample carries about 200,000 clones, over 70% of them seen once, and the ten largest clones take less than 7%. Sequenced sample: peripheral blood. Receptors originate from a man in his sixties with acute or convalescent COVID-19. The CDR3 runs from the conserved cysteine through the conserved F or W. The order of the fields is J gene, D gene, V gene, clone size, CDR3 protein, CDR3 DNA. The D gene is left open where the match is weak. A clone size is listed for some rows: how often the clone was seen (once, few, many), or a class if it is expanded.

>TRBJ2-2|TRBD2|TRBV18|NA
CASSPASGGNTGELFF
TGTGCCAGCTCACCAGCTAGCGGGGGAAACACCGGGGAGCTGTTTTTT
>TRBJ1-4|NA|TRBV21-1|NA
CASSPRVDGNEKLFF
TGTGCCAGCAGCCCTCGGGTGGATGGTAATGAAAAACTGTTTTTT
>TRBJ2-1|NA|TRBV14|NA
CASSHPGVILNEQFF
TGTGCCAGCAGCCATCCGGGGGTGATCCTGAATGAGCAGTTCTTC
>TRBJ2-5|NA|TRBV6-1|few
CASSDSVGGRETQYF
TGTGCCAGCAGTGATAGTGTGGGAGGAAGGGAGACCCAGTACTTC
>TRBJ2-2|TRBD2|TRBV5-1|NA
CASSLNPAGGTGELFF
TGCGCCAGCAGCTTGAATCCAGCGGGAGGTACCGGGGAGCTGTTTTTT
>TRBJ1-5|TRBD1|TRBV19|NA
CASIPDREGNQPQHF
TGTGCCAGTATCCCGGACAGGGAGGGCAATCAGCCCCAGCATTTT
>TRBJ1-5|NA|TRBV7-2|NA
CASSPGLSNQPQHF
TGTGCCAGCAGCCCTGGGCTTAGCAATCAGCCCCAGCATTTT
>TRBJ2-7|NA|TRBV27|NA
CASSPSGGHLSYEQYF
TGTGCCAGCAGTCCCTCGGGGGGACATCTCTCCTACGAGCAGTACTTC
>TRBJ2-1|TRBD2|TRBV29-1|NA
CSVDHLAGAITYNEQFF
TGCAGCGTTGATCACCTAGCGGGGGCAATCACCTACAATGAGCAGTTCTTC
>TRBJ1-2|NA|TRBV6-2/TRBV6-3|once
CASSDAYRMSYTF
TGTGCCAGCAGTGACGCCTACAGGATGAGCTACACCTTC
>TRBJ2-5|TRBD2|TRBV9|NA
CASSVGERGGQSETQYF
TGTGCCAGCAGCGTTGGTGAGCGGGGGGGCCAGTCGGAGACCCAGTACTTC
>TRBJ2-2|TRBD1|TRBV27|NA
CASTTWGMGQGAIGELFF
TGTGCCAGCACCACCTGGGGGATGGGACAGGGGGCTATCGGGGAGCTGTTTTTT
>TRBJ1-1|TRBD1|TRBV19|few
CASSMGPLNRGRRVNTEAFF
TGTGCCAGTAGTATGGGGCCCTTAAACAGGGGGCGGAGGGTAAACACTGAAGCTTTCTTT
>TRBJ1-1|TRBD1|TRBV19|NA
CASSLPGGGTEAFF
TGTGCCAGTAGTTTACCAGGGGGTGGGACTGAAGCTTTCTTT
>TRBJ2-2|NA|TRBV6-4|NA
CASSDSGGNTGELFF
TGTGCCAGCAGTGATAGCGGCGGCAACACCGGGGAGCTGTTTTTT
>TRBJ2-3|NA|TRBV12-3/TRBV12-4|NA
CASSLTYTDTQYF
TGTGCCAGCAGTCTGACTTACACAGATACGCAGTATTTT
>TRBJ1-2|NA|TRBV3-1/TRBV3-2|NA
CASSPGRGRYGYTF
TGTGCCAGCAGCCCCGGGAGGGGGAGGTATGGCTACACCTTC
>TRBJ2-1|NA|TRBV21-1|NA
CASSTARPSSYNEQFF
TGTGCCAGCAGCACGGCGCGGCCAAGCTCGTACAATGAGCAGTTCTTC
>TRBJ1-2|TRBD1|TRBV5-1|once
CASSLLAGTGNYGYTF
TGCGCCAGCAGCCTATTAGCCGGGACAGGGAACTATGGCTACACCTTC
>TRBJ1-5|NA|TRBV19|once
CASKNGRENQPQHF
TGTGCCAGTAAAAACGGACGGGAAAATCAGCCCCAGCATTTT
>TRBJ1-3|NA|TRBV19|NA
CASKIRGSSLGNTIYF
TGTGCCAGTAAAATCCGCGGGTCCTCGCTCGGAAACACCATATATTTT
>TRBJ2-3|TRBD2|TRBV7-2|once
CASSLRVKLAGGQSDTQYF
TGTGCCAGCAGCTTAAGGGTCAAACTAGCGGGGGGGCAGTCAGATACGCAGTATTTT
>TRBJ2-1|NA|TRBV7-3|NA
CASSSNYNEQFF
TGTGCCAGCAGCTCAAACTACAATGAGCAGTTCTTC
>TRBJ2-1|TRBD2|TRBV9|NA
CASSLEGTSGVPSYNEQFF
TGTGCCAGCAGCTTAGAGGGGACTAGCGGGGTCCCGTCCTACAATGAGCAGTTCTTC
>TRBJ2-7|TRBD2|TRBV6-6|NA
CASSPRLAGGSYEQYF
TGTGCCAGCAGTCCAAGACTAGCGGGGGGCTCCTACGAGCAGTACTTC
>TRBJ1-5|TRBD1|TRBV23-1|once
CASSQSEGGMVRQGSDQPQHF
TGCGCCAGCAGTCAATCGGAGGGGGGGATGGTTCGACAGGGGAGCGATCAGCCCCAGCATTTT
>TRBJ1-4|NA|TRBV7-2|NA
CASSLVRMAGEKLFF
TGTGCCAGCAGCTTAGTAAGGATGGCAGGAGAAAAACTGTTTTTT
>TRBJ2-7|TRBD2|TRBV5-8|NA
CASSLYGGEQYF
TGTGCCAGCAGCTTGTACGGGGGGGAGCAGTACTTC
>TRBJ2-1|NA|TRBV6-1|NA
CASSELVGDNEQFF
TGTGCCAGCAGTGAATTGGTAGGAGACAATGAGCAGTTCTTC
>TRBJ1-3|TRBD1|TRBV30|NA
CAWSIPGQGGTGNTIYF
TGTGCCTGGAGCATACCGGGACAGGGAGGCACTGGAAACACCATATATTTT
>TRBJ1-1|TRBD1|TRBV29-1|NA
CSVHRDRENTEAFF
TGCAGCGTCCACAGGGACAGGGAAAACACTGAAGCTTTCTTT
>TRBJ1-6|NA|TRBV25-1|NA
CASTSRGSYNSPLHF
TGTGCCAGCACCAGCAGGGGTTCCTATAATTCACCCCTCCACTTT
>TRBJ2-4|TRBD2|TRBV2|once
CASVPKGASGTAKNIQYF
TGTGCCAGTGTTCCTAAAGGGGCTAGCGGGACAGCCAAAAACATTCAGTACTTC
>TRBJ1-5|NA|TRBV30|NA
CAWSYGENQPQHF
TGTGCCTGGAGCTACGGGGAAAATCAGCCCCAGCATTTT
>TRBJ2-3|NA|TRBV5-1|few
CASSLSGLEDTQYF
TGCGCCAGCAGCTTGTCAGGGTTGGAAGATACGCAGTATTTT
>TRBJ1-2|NA|TRBV6-5|few
CASSYAGYQGYTF
TGTGCCAGCAGTTACGCGGGATATCAAGGCTACACCTTC
>TRBJ1-2|NA|TRBV2|few
CASSRTEAYGYTF
TGTGCCAGCAGCCGGACAGAAGCCTATGGCTACACCTTC
>TRBJ1-2|NA|TRBV6-4|NA
CASSDSYSGYGYTF
TGTGCCAGCAGTGACTCGTACTCAGGGTATGGCTACACCTTC
>TRBJ2-7|TRBD2|TRBV14|once
CASSQVLNLSGGDYEQYF
TGTGCCAGCAGCCAAGTCCTAAACCTTAGCGGGGGGGACTACGAGCAGTACTTC
>TRBJ2-5|NA|TRBV5-1|NA
CASSLGPGAGGQETQYF
TGCGCCAGCAGCTTGGGTCCAGGGGCTGGGGGCCAAGAGACCCAGTACTTC
>TRBJ1-5|NA|TRBV3-1/TRBV3-2|NA
CASSEGISNQPQHF
TGTGCCAGCAGCGAGGGAATCAGCAATCAGCCCCAGCATTTT
>TRBJ2-5|NA|TRBV7-3|once
CASSLGWGDRPAQETQYF
TGTGCCAGCAGCTTAGGATGGGGGGACAGACCAGCCCAAGAGACCCAGTACTTC
>TRBJ2-7|NA|TRBV4-1|NA
CASSQDSGSSYEQYF
TGCGCCAGCAGCCAAGATAGCGGAAGTTCCTACGAGCAGTACTTC
>TRBJ1-3|NA|TRBV3-1/TRBV3-2|few
CASSLGVLTTFGNTIYF
TGTGCCAGCAGCCTAGGAGTCCTAACCACATTTGGAAACACCATATATTTT
>TRBJ1-4|NA|TRBV2|NA
CASRPTGGPGEKLFF
TGTGCCAGCAGACCGACTGGAGGTCCCGGGGAAAAACTGTTTTTT
>TRBJ2-1|NA|TRBV18|NA
CASSHNERLESPHNEQFF
TGTGCCAGCTCACATAACGAACGGCTAGAGTCTCCCCACAATGAGCAGTTCTTC
>TRBJ2-5|TRBD2|TRBV6-1|NA
CASSVAGGALRETQYF
TGTGCCAGCAGTGTCGCGGGAGGCGCTTTAAGAGAGACCCAGTACTTC
>TRBJ2-7|NA|TRBV5-1|NA
CASSLGLRIRVDEQYF
TGCGCCAGCAGCCTAGGACTGCGAATCCGCGTCGACGAGCAGTACTTC
>TRBJ2-1|TRBD1|TRBV4-3|NA
CASSLQGNEQFF
TGCGCCAGCAGCCTACAGGGGAATGAGCAGTTCTTC
>TRBJ2-1|NA|TRBV6-5|NA
CASTSTLENEQFF
TGTGCCAGCACCTCCACCCTAGAGAATGAGCAGTTCTTC
>TRBJ1-4|NA|TRBV6-1|NA
CASSEARGAGRREKLFF
TGTGCCAGCAGTGAAGCTAGGGGTGCAGGCAGGCGGGAAAAACTGTTTTTT
>TRBJ1-2|NA|TRBV6-5|NA
CASSYEGAWSYTF
TGTGCCAGCAGTTACGAAGGGGCCTGGAGCTACACCTTC
>TRBJ2-7|NA|TRBV4-1|once
CASSQDTQIPYEQYF
TGCGCCAGCAGCCAAGATACGCAGATTCCCTACGAGCAGTACTTC
>TRBJ2-1|NA|TRBV2|NA
CASSAFAGLSSYNEQFF
TGTGCCAGCAGTGCTTTTGCGGGATTGAGTTCCTACAATGAGCAGTTCTTC